This T cell receptor (beta chain) was recorded in a study of blood T cell repertoires in COVID-19. The wider study: Specimens from acute and convalescent COVID-19 originated in the United States, Italy and Spain.

As processed by the authors: Nucleated cell number was recorded as an estimate derived from reference gene primer amplification. Some clones are missing from TCRdb's copy, which holds only in-frame ones; the method was immunoSEQ multiplex PCR. V, J and clone size were drawn from that table, and D and trimming were deduced from the DNA. The sample carries under 200,000 clones, about four fifths recorded once. The CDR3 is made up of 12 amino acids. The junction had 7 bases not matched to a gene; V was cut back by 6 bases and J by 14 bases. This clonotype was sampled from a human donor with acute or convalescent COVID-19. The donor label of this sample is uncertain. V is TRBV12-3 or TRBV12-4 and J is TRBJ1-2, with 12 nucleotides matching TRBD1. Sample: peripheral blood. CDR3 amino acids: CASSPGQGAPTF. The CDR3 region has the DNA TGTGCCAGCAGCCCGGGACAGGGGGCTCCAACCTTC.